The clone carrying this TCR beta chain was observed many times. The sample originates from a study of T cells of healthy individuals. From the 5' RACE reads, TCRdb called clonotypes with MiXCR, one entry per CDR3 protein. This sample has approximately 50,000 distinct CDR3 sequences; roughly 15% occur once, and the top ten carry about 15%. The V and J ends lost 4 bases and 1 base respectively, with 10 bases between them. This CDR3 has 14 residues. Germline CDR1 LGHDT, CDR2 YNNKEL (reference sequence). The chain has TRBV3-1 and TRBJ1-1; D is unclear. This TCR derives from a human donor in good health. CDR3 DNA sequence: TGTGCCAGCAGCCGTTCTCCAGGGAACACTGAAGCTTTCTTT. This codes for CASSRSPGNTEAFF.